This T cell receptor (beta chain) stems from a study of CD8 T cells in ankylosing spondylitis. Study-wide findings and caveats: A motif in TCR beta, a set of fewer than ten highly homologous variants, appeared characteristic of ankylosing spondylitis blood.

The V gene's germline CDR1 is MNHEY and CDR2 SVGEGT. The CDR3 consists of 13 residues. V gave up 4 bases and J gave up 3 bases, with 10 bases separating them. This clonotype was detected a few times. The antigen is undetermined. A quantitative 5'-RACE method, one with molecular barcodes, was used to make TCR beta libraries. TCRdb redid the calling of the 5' RACE reads with MiXCR, one entry per CDR3 protein. The sample records just under 550,000 distinct CDR3 sequences, about 13% being singletons. The J gene is TRBJ2-7, the V gene TRBV6-2 or TRBV6-3; weak D call: TRBD2 (5 bases). The sequencing input was blood, either unsorted or a sorted T cell fraction (not recorded which). The receptor was isolated from a male donor with ankylosing spondylitis. The CDR3 sequence: CASSSGRDYEQYF. In nucleotides, the CDR3 is TGTGCCAGCAGTTCGGGTCGGGACTACGAGCAGTACTTC.